The 3 T cell receptor beta chains below were found in one sample sequenced in a study of T cell changes during pregnancy in multiple sclerosis. The repertoire was sequenced with immunoSEQ multiplex PCR; TCRdb's copy has only in-frame clones and lacks some. The sample includes around 57,000 clones, around 92% of them seen just once. This specimen consisted of CD4+ T cells from peripheral blood mononuclear cells, obtained after pregnancy. These receptors originate from a female donor in good health, enrolled as a control in a pregnancy study.

The CDR3 is CASSLGSSGRAYEQYF. The DNA for the CDR3 is TGTGCCAGCAGCTTAGGGAGTTCGGGAAGGGCCTACGAGCAGTACTTC. The chain links TRBV13 to TRBJ2-7; D might be TRBD2 (5 bases). The CDR3 sequence is 16 residues long. The V and J ends lost 0 bases and 2 bases respectively, with 14 bases between them. The germline CDR1 and CDR2 sequences are PRHDT and FYEKMQ (reference sequence).

The V and J genes are TRBV27 and TRBJ2-2; 7 bases match TRBD1. Losses at the gene ends were 4 bases for V and 4 bases for J; bases not matched to a gene: 9. This CDR3 comprises 16 residues. Per the germline V gene, CDR1 is MNHEY and CDR2 is SMNVEV (reference sequence). The CDR3: CASSSGTARGTGELFF. CDR3 nucleotides: TGTGCCAGCAGTTCCGGGACAGCCCGAGGCACCGGGGAGCTGTTTTTT.

J is TRBJ2-3 and V is TRBV6-5; 8 bases line up with TRBD2. The CDR3 is made up of 15 amino acids. CDR1 is MNHEY, CDR2 SVGAGI, per germline. V was pared by 4 bases and J by 0 bases, with 3 bases of the junction left unmatched. CDR3 nucleotides: TGTGCCAGCAGTTTAGCGGGGCCCAGCACAGATACGCAGTATTTT. It specifies CASSLAGPSTDTQYF.